The clone carrying this T cell receptor beta chain was detected once. The antigen is not known. This entry is derived from a study of graft-versus-host responses after intestinal transplantation. Produced via immunoSEQ multiplex PCR; TCRdb's table is partial and in-frame only. The repertoire has over 100,000 clones, 85% to 95% of them found once; the top ten carry around 3.3%. The length of the CDR3 is 15 residues. Germline CDR1 SGHRS, CDR2 YFSETQ. Trimming took 3 bases from V and 0 from J, leaving 11 bases between them. This receptor was identified in a human donor who received an intestinal transplant. The J gene is TRBJ2-3, the V gene TRBV5-1; D is unclear. The input for sequencing was unstimulated CD8+ T cells sorted from spleen or lymph node cells, taken before intestinal transplant. CDR3 protein: CASSSGASSTDTQYF. CDR3 DNA: TGCGCCAGCAGCTCCGGTGCTTCTAGCACAGATACGCAGTATTTT. The full variable domain, with the rest looked up from reference TRBV5-1 and TRBJ2-3, is KAGVTQTPRYLIKTRGQQVTLSCSPISGHRSVSWYQQTPGQGLQFLFEYFSETQRNKGNFPGRFSGRQFSNSRSEMNVSTLELGDSALYLCASSSGASSTDTQYFGPGTRLTVL.